A selection of T cell receptor beta chains follows, all from one sample in a study of T cell changes during pregnancy in multiple sclerosis. Using immunoSEQ multiplex PCR, the repertoire was profiled, and TCRdb retains in-frame clones only, with some absent. The top ten clones hold around 1.9% of a sample with about 47,000 clones, 93% of them seen once. This specimen consisted of peripheral blood, obtained in the second trimester of pregnancy. Source of these receptors: a female donor with multiple sclerosis, enrolled in a pregnancy study. Each CDR3 is given with its conserved first and last residue. A D gene is named only where the DNA matches it firmly. Part of the rows lack a size; the others show once, few, many or a class for expanded clones.

clone size | D gene | J gene | V gene | CDR3 protein | CDR3 DNA
. | TRBD2 | TRBJ2-7 | TRBV5-1 | CASSLAGLAVLSSYEQYF | TGCGCCAGCAGCTTGGCGGGACTAGCGGTCCTCAGCTCCTACGAGCAGTACTTC
. | TRBD1 | TRBJ1-2 | TRBV18 | CASSPTGTGVQNGYTF | TGTGCCAGCTCACCAACCGGGACAGGGGTCCAGAATGGCTACACCTTC
. | . | TRBJ2-2 | TRBV7-3 | CASSNTGTGELFF | TGTGCCAGCAGCAACACAGGGACCGGGGAGCTGTTTTTT
. | TRBD2 | TRBJ2-7 | TRBV7-8 | CASSKEGGRSGEQYF | TGTGCCAGCAGCAAAGAGGGCGGGAGGAGTGGTGAGCAGTACTTC
. | . | TRBJ2-5 | TRBV7-6 | CASSLVSGLQETQYF | TGTGCCAGCAGCTTAGTATCAGGACTCCAAGAGACCCAGTACTTC
. | TRBD2 | TRBJ2-5 | TRBV27 | CASSFAPGGPRETQYF | TGTGCCAGCAGTTTCGCGCCGGGAGGGCCGAGGGAGACCCAGTACTTC
. | . | TRBJ2-7 | TRBV30 | CAWSKGQFNEQYF | TGTGCCTGGAGCAAGGGACAATTCAACGAGCAGTACTTC
. | . | TRBJ2-1 | TRBV5-3 | CARRYEPRQGAASGSNEQFF | TGTGCCAGAAGATACGAGCCCAGACAGGGGGCTGCTAGCGGGAGCAATGAGCAGTTCTTC
. | . | TRBJ1-5 | TRBV4-3 | CASSRGVGEGNQPQHF | TGCGCCAGCAGCCGGGGCGTGGGGGAGGGCAATCAGCCCCAGCATTTT
. | TRBD2 | TRBJ2-3 | TRBV7-2 | CASSSGSGDTQYF | TGTGCCAGTTCTAGCGGGAGTGGAGATACGCAGTATTTT
. | . | TRBJ1-3 | TRBV30 | CAWKLAGRGGNTIYF | TGTGCCTGGAAGTTGGCCGGCCGAGGTGGAAACACCATATATTTT
. | TRBD2 | TRBJ2-5 | TRBV5-1 | CASSPGLAGTIQETQYF | TGCGCCAGCAGCCCGGGACTAGCGGGAACTATCCAAGAGACCCAGTACTTC
. | . | TRBJ2-3 | TRBV27 | CASSLSGPRADTQYF | TGTGCCAGCAGTTTATCGGGTCCCAGGGCAGATACGCAGTATTTT
once | TRBD2 | TRBJ2-5 | TRBV19 | CASSRRGLAEQETQYF | TGTGCCAGTAGCCGAAGGGGACTAGCAGAACAAGAGACCCAGTACTTC